The 3 T cell receptor beta chains below all came from one sample that was sequenced in a study of blood T cells in healthy people across ages. Then a second PCR, running about 7 to 11 cycles, was carried out with a sample-barcoded 5' primer and a J-beta primer mix. Each CDR3 protein gets one entry after TCRdb re-called the 5' RACE reads with MiXCR. The repertoire consists of about 780,000 distinct CDR3 sequences, with about 45% occurring once and the leading ten covering about a sixth. The sequencing sample was made of blood. All receptors derive from an elderly man in good health.

This clonotype has just a few counts. The CDR3 DNA follows: TGCAGCGTTGAAGAGCGGGACTCCTACAATGAGCAGTTCTTC. Encoded protein: CSVEERDSYNEQFF. The chain recombines TRBV29-1 with TRBJ2-1; a weak D match, TRBD2 (6 bases). The V gene lost 0 bases and the J gene lost 0 bases, with 6 bases spanning the gap. This CDR3 is built from 14 residues. Germline CDR1 reads SQVTM; CDR2 reads ANQGSEA.

J is TRBJ2-5 and V is TRBV7-3, with TRBD2 matching over 14 bases. V dropped 7 bases and J dropped 11; count of bases not matched to a gene: 12. Germline-derived CDR1 and CDR2 are SGHTA and FQGTGA. This CDR3 spans 15 amino acids. The CDR3 loop reads CASTTGTSGSNEQYF. DNA for the CDR3: TGTGCCAGCACCACCGGGACTAGCGGGAGCAATGAGCAGTACTTC.

The V and J genes are TRBV7-8 and TRBJ1-2, with TRBD1 matching over 7 bases. Germline values: CDR1 SGHVS, CDR2 FQNEAQ. Trimming at V came to 1 base and at J to 3 bases, leaving 5 bases not matched to a gene. CDR3 size: 15 residues. This CDR3 is CASSLETGLDYGYTF. The CDR3 DNA sequence: TGTGCCAGCAGCTTAGAGACAGGGCTAGACTATGGCTACACCTTC.